This TCR beta chain was recorded in a study of blood T cell repertoires in COVID-19. Background on the study: Italy, Spain and the United States were the sources of the convalescent and acute COVID-19 samples.

Generated by immunoSEQ multiplex PCR, the TCRdb table keeps only in-frame clones and is missing some. The sample lists around 180,000 clones, 88% occurring once. The TCR sequence derives from a human donor in a cohort sampled during active COVID-19. What was sequenced was peripheral blood.

CDR3 bases: TGTGCCATCAGTGAGGGAGGAACTGAAGCTTTCTTT. Its translation: CAISEGGTEAFF. This chain uses TRBV10-3 with TRBJ1-1; D is undetermined. The ends were cut back, 2 bases at V and 5 bases at J, with 6 bases in the middle. This CDR3 has 12 residues. Per the germline V gene, CDR1 is ENHRY and CDR2 is SYGVKD.